This record looks at one T cell receptor (beta chain) sequence and its context. The method was immunoSEQ multiplex PCR; TCRdb's version includes in-frame clones alone and lacks a portion of them. The sample lists 550,000 to 800,000 clones, roughly 87% occurring once. This specimen comes from a study of shared clonotypes between healthy human individuals. V was shortened by 0 bases and J by 3 bases, with 28 bases between the two germline ends. The germline V gene has CDR1 SGHRS and CDR2 YFSETQ. The CDR3 runs to 20 residues. The sample taken for sequencing was memory CD8+ T cells from PBMCs. Indicated subset: CD45RO+ cells pooled with CCR7-negative TemRA cells. This sequence originates from a man aged 18 to 29 in good health. Some clones in this sample may be carry-over from other donors' samples. This chain uses TRBV5-1 with TRBJ2-7; tentatively, D is TRBD1 or TRBD2 (5 bases each). In DNA, the CDR3 is TGCGCCAGCAGCTTGGCCTTGTTGGGGATACGGGACCCTGGAGGCTACGAGCAGTACTTC. The encoded protein is CASSLALLGIRDPGGYEQYF. Drawing the rest from reference TRBV5-1 and TRBJ2-7, the complete variable domain is KAGVTQTPRYLIKTRGQQVTLSCSPISGHRSVSWYQQTPGQGLQFLFEYFSETQRNKGNFPGRFSGRQFSNSRSEMNVSTLELGDSALYLCASSLALLGIRDPGGYEQYFGPGTRLTVT.